This passage covers 5 T cell receptor beta chains from one sample sequenced in a study of vaccination effects on CD4 cells after COVID-19. Their target antigens are unknown. The assay was immunoSEQ multiplex PCR, and TCRdb's table has in-frame clones only and misses some. Among about 59,000 clones listed, about 78% were seen once. Sequencing followed a ViraFEST assay step that expanded antigen-specific CD4+ T cells with viral peptide pools. Investigators separated out CD4+ T cells once around 10 days of culture had passed. Participants were given two doses of BNT162b2 or mRNA-1273 vaccine. Specimen: CD4+ T cells from PBMCs cultured with HCoV-OC43 spike peptides, collected after COVID-19 vaccination. The subset is: HCoV-OC43 spike overlapping peptide pool stimulation. Receptor source: a human donor who received a COVID-19 vaccine.

The chain joins TRBV7-8 to TRBJ1-5; D remains unclear. Between the trimmed V and J ends, which lost 1 base and 0 bases, there was a span of 7 bases. This CDR3 contains 15 residues. Germline CDR1 is SGHVS and CDR2 is FQNEAQ. CDR3 DNA: TGTGCCAGCAGCTTAGGACGGGATAGCAATCAGCCCCAGCATTTT. Protein product: CASSLGRDSNQPQHF.

The chain combines TRBV7-8 with TRBJ1-2; 7 nucleotides align to TRBD1. The CDR3 sequence is 15 residues long. CDR1 SGHVS and CDR2 FQNEAQ come from the germline V gene. With V trimmed by 4 bases and J by 3 bases, 8 bases remained unmatched. CDR3: CASSSLQGWDYGYTF. For the CDR3, the DNA is TGTGCCAGCAGCTCGCTACAGGGGTGGGACTATGGCTACACCTTC.

CDR3 sequence reads: CASSQDRGPNEKLFF. For the CDR3, the DNA is TGCGCCAGCAGCCAAGATAGGGGACCAAATGAAAAACTGTTTTTT. The chain has TRBV4-3 and TRBJ1-4, with D possibly TRBD1 on 5 matching bases. Germline V gives CDR1 LGHNA, CDR2 YSLEER. V lost 0 bases, J lost 5 bases, and 10 bases lay in between. CDR3 size: 15 residues.

This clone was seen more than once but under ten times. The rearrangement joins TRBV5-1 to TRBJ2-1; TRBD2 might be the D (5 bases). Trimming left V 0 bases short and J 0 bases short, with 7 bases between. CDR1 is SGHRS and CDR2 is YFSETQ in the germline V gene. The CDR3 is 15 amino acids. CDR3 sequence reads: CASSLASLSYNEQFF. The CDR3 DNA sequence: TGCGCCAGCAGCTTGGCTAGCCTCTCCTACAATGAGCAGTTCTTC.

This chain joins TRBV6-6 and TRBJ2-7, with D perhaps matching TRBD2 (6 bases). Trimming left V 6 bases short and J 4 bases short, with 16 bases between. The CDR3 runs to 14 residues. Germline CDR1 is MNHNY and CDR2 is SVGAGI (reference sequence). Here the CDR3 reads CASSLTGGSYEQYV. The CDR3, as DNA: TGTGCCAGCAGCTTGACCGGGGGATCTTACGAGCAGTACGTC.